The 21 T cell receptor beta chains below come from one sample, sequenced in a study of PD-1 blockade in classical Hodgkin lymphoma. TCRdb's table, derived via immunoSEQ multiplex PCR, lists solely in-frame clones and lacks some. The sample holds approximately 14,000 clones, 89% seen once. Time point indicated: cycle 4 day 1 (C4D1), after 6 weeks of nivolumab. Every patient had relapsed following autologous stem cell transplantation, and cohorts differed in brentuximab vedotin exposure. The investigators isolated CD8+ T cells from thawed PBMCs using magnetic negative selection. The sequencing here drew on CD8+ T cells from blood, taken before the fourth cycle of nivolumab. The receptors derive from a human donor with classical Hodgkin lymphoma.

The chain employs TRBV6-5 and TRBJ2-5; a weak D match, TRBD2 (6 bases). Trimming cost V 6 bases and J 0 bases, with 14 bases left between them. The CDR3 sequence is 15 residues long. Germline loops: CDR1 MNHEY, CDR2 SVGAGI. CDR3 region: CASSPTGVYQETQYF. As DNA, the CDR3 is TGTGCCAGCAGCCCCACGGGGGTCTACCAAGAGACCCAGTACTTC.

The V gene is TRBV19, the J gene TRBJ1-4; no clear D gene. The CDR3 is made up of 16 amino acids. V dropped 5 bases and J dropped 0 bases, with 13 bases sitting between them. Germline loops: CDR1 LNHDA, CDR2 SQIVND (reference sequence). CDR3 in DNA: TGTGCCAGTAGTTGGCCGGGCAGTGCAACTAATGAAAAACTGTTTTTT. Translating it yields CASSWPGSATNEKLFF.

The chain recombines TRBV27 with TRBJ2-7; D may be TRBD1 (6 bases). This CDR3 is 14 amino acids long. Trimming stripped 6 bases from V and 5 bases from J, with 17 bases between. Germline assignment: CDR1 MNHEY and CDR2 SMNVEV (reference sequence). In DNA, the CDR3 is TGTGCCAGCAGGCCGGGACACATTTTAGACGAGCAGTACTTC. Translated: CASRPGHILDEQYF.

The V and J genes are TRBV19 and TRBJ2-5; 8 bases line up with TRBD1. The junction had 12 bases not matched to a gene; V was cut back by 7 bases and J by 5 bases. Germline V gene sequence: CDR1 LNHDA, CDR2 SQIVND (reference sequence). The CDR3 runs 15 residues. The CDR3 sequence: CASTSSDRVSETQYF. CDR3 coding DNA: TGTGCCAGTACCTCTTCGGACAGGGTGTCTGAGACCCAGTACTTC.

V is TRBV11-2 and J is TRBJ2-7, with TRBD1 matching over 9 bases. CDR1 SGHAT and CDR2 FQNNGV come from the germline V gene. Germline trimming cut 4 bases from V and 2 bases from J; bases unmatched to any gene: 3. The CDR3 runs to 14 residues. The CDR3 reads CASSSGTGTYEQYF. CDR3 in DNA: TGTGCCAGCAGCTCCGGGACAGGGACCTACGAGCAGTACTTC.

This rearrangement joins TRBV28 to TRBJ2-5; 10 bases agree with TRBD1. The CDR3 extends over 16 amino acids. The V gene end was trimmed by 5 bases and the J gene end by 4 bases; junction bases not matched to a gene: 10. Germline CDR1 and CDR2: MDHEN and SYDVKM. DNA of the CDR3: TGTGCCAGCAGTCCGAACCCGGACAGGGGGGGAGAGACCCAGTACTTC. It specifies CASSPNPDRGGETQYF.

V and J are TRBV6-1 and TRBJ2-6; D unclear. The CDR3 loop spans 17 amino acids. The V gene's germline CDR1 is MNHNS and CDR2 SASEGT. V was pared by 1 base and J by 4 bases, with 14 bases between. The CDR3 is CASSEGRPLLGANVLTF. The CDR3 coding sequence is TGTGCCAGCAGTGAAGGACGGCCGCTCTTGGGGGCCAACGTCCTGACTTTC.

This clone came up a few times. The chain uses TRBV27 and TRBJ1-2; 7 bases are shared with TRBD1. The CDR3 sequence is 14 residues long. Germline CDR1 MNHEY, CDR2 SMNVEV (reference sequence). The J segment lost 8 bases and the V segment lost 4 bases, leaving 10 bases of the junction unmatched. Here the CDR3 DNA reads TGTGCCAGCAGTTCAACTGACAGGGCGGTCGGCTACACCTTC. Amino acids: CASSSTDRAVGYTF.

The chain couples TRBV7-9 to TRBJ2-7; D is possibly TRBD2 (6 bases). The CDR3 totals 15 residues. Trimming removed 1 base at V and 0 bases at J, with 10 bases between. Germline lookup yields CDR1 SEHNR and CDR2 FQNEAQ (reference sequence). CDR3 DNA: TGTGCCAGCAGCTTAGTGCCGGGACTCTCCTACGAGCAGTACTTC. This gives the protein CASSLVPGLSYEQYF. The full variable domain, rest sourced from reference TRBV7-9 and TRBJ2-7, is DTGVSQNPRHKITKRGQNVTFRCDPISEHNRLYWYRQTLGQGPEFLTYFQNEAQLEKSRLLSDRFSAERPKGSFSTLEIQRTEQGDSAMYLCASSLVPGLSYEQYFGPGTRLTVT.

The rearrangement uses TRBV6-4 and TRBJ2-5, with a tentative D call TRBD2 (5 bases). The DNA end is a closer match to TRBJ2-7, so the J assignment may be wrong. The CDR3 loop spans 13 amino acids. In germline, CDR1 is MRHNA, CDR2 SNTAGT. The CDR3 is CASTSGVNYEQYF. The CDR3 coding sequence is TGTGCCAGTACTAGTGGTGTGAACTACGAGCAGTACTTC.

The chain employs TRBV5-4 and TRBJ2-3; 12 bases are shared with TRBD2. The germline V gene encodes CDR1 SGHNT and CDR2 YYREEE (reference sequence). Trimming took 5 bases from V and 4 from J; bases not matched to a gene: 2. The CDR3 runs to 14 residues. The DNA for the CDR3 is TGTGCCAGCAGACTAGCGGGGGGACCAGATACGCAGTATTTT. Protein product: CASRLAGGPDTQYF.

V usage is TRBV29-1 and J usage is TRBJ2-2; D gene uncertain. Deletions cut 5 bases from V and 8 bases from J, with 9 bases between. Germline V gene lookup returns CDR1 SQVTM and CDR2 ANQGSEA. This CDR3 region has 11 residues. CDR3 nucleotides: TGCAGCGTTCCCCGTGCTGGGGAGCTGTTTTTT. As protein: CSVPRAGELFF.

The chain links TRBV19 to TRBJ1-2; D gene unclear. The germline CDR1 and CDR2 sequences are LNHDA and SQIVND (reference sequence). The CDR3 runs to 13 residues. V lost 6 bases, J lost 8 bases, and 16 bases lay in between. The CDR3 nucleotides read TGTGCCAGTAGGAGACGGACGACGGAGGGCTACACCTTC. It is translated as CASRRRTTEGYTF. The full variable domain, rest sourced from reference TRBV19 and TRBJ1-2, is DGGITQSPKYLFRKEGQNVTLSCEQNLNHDAMYWYRQDPGQGLRLIYYSQIVNDFQKGDIAEGYSVSREKKESFPLTVTSAQKNPTAFYLCASRRRTTEGYTFGSGTRLTVV.

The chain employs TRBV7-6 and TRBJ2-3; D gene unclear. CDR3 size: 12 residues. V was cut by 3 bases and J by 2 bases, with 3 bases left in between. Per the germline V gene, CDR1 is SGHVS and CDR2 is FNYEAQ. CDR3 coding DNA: TGTGCCAGCAGCTTTTTCACAGATACGCAGTATTTT. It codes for CASSFFTDTQYF. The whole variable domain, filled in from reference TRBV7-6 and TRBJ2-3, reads GAGVSQSPRYKVTKRGQDVALRCDPISGHVSLYWYRQALGQGPEFLTYFNYEAQQDKSGLPNDRFSAERPEGSISTLTIQRTEQRDSAMYRCASSFFTDTQYFGPGTRLTVL.

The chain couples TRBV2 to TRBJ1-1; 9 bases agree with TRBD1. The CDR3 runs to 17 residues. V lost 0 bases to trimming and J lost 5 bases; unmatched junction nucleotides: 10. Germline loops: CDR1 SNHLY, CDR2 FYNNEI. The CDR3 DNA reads TGTGCCAGCAGTGAAGCGGTGGGACAGGGAGCGAGTACTGAAGCTTTCTTT. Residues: CASSEAVGQGASTEAFF.

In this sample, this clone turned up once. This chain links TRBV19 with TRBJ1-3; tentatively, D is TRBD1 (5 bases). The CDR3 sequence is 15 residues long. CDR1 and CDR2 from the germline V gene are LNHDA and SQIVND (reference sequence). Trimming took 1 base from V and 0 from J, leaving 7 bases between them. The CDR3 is CASSIGQHSGNTIYF. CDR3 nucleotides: TGTGCCAGTAGTATAGGACAGCACTCTGGAAACACCATATATTTT.

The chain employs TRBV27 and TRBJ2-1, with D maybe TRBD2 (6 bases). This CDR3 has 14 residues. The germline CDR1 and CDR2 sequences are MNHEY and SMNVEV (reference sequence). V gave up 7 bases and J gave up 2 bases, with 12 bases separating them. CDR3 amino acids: CASTTGVPYNEQFF. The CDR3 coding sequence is TGTGCCAGCACCACGGGGGTACCCTACAATGAGCAGTTCTTC.

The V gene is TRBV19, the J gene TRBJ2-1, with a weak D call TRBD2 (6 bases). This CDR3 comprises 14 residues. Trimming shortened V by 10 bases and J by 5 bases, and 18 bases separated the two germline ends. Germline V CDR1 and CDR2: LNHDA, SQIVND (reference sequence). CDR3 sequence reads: CATGWGVPNNEQFF. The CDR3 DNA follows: TGTGCCACTGGATGGGGGGTCCCAAACAATGAGCAGTTCTTC.

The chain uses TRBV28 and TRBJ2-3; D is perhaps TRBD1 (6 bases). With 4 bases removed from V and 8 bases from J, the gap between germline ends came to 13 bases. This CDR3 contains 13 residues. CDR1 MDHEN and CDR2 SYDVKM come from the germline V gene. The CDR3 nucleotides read TGTGCCAGCAGTTCCCGGACAGCTCCTACGCAGTATTTT. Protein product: CASSSRTAPTQYF. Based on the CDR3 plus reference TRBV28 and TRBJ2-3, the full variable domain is DVKVTQSSRYLVKRTGEKVFLECVQDMDHENMFWYRQDPGLGLRLIYFSYDVKMKEKGDIPEGYSVSREKKERFSLILESASTNQTSMYLCASSSRTAPTQYFGPGTRLTVL.

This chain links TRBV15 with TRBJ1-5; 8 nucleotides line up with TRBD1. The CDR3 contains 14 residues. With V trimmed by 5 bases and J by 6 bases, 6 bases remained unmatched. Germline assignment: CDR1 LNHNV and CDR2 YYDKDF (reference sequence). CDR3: CATSSGQGPQPQHF. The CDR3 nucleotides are TGTGCCACCAGCTCCGGACAGGGACCTCAGCCCCAGCATTTT.

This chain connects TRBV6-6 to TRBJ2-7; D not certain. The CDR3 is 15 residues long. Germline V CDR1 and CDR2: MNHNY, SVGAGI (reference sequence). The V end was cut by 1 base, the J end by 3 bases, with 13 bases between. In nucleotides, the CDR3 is TGTGCCAGCAGTTACTTCCCCACGCCGTTCTACGAGCAGTACTTC. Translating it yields CASSYFPTPFYEQYF.